Sequencing of this TCR beta chain was carried out in a study of OX40 agonist ivuxolimab in advanced cancers. Study-wide context: The diagnoses of dose-escalation patients were hepatocellular carcinoma, melanoma, renal cell or head and neck cancer.

Produced via immunoSEQ multiplex PCR; TCRdb's table is partial and in-frame only. This table has 95,000 to 150,000 clones, around 93% appearing once. Notes on this clone: Its target is unknown.

Findings and caveats of the study: Determination of antigen specificity was not performed for the expanded peripheral T cells.

Trimming took 4 bases from V and 4 from J, leaving 13 bases between them. The germline V gene has CDR1 MRHNA and CDR2 SNTAGT. This CDR3 has 14 amino acids. This specimen consisted of CD4+ or CD8+ T cells sorted from blood, obtained in a trial of the OX40 agonist ivuxolimab. The chain joins TRBV6-4 to TRBJ1-1; no clear D gene. The sequence was collected from an adult with an advanced solid tumor such as melanoma, head and neck, liver or kidney cancer. The CDR3 spells CASSVRVQATEAFF. The CDR3, as DNA: TGTGCCAGCAGTGTCCGGGTCCAGGCCACTGAAGCTTTCTTT.